The 28 T cell receptor beta chains below all came from one sample that was sequenced in a study of beta chain features in type 1 diabetes. The investigators reverse transcribed all of the isolated RNA, so they sequenced expressed TCRB transcripts. TCRdb's table, derived via immunoSEQ multiplex PCR, lists solely in-frame clones and lacks some. The repertoire holds 900,000 or so clones, with 17% as singletons. The sequencing input was naive CD4+ T cells from blood. All receptors derive from a woman younger than 35 in good health.

A few counts support this clone. The chain couples TRBV9 to TRBJ2-3; the D is unclear. Trimming left V 0 bases short and J 1 base short, with 6 bases between. The CDR3 has 14 residues. Germline CDR1 and CDR2: SGDLS and YYNGEE. CDR3 bases: TGTGCCAGCAGCGTAGCGGCACGCACAGATACGCAGTATTTT. It encodes CASSVAARTDTQYF.

This clone was detected only a few times. The chain couples TRBV25-1 to TRBJ2-4; 10 bases fit TRBD2. After removal of 4 bases from V and 0 bases from J, the junction contained 3 bases not matched to a gene. CDR1 and CDR2 (germline): MGHDK, SYGVNS. The CDR3 is 16 amino acids. CDR3 nucleotide sequence: TGTGCCAGCAGTGTAGCGGGAGGCTCAGCCAAAAACATTCAGTACTTC. Protein sequence: CASSVAGGSAKNIQYF.

The chain couples TRBV7-8 to TRBJ2-5; D gene unclear. Germline CDR1 SGHVS, CDR2 FQNEAQ. The CDR3 is 11 amino acids. Trimming cost V 3 bases and J 5 bases, with 4 bases left between them. The CDR3 sequence is CASSFLETQYF. CDR3 nucleotides: TGTGCCAGCAGCTTTCTGGAGACCCAGTACTTC. The variable domain in full, with the rest retrieved from reference TRBV7-8 and TRBJ2-5, is GAGVSQSPRYKVAKRGQDVALRCDPISGHVSLFWYQQALGQGPEFLTYFQNEAQLDKSGLPSDRFFAERPEGSVSTLKIQRTQQEDSAVYLCASSFLETQYFGPGTRLLVL.

The chain has TRBV25-1 and TRBJ2-5, with 10 bases lining up with TRBD2. This CDR3 region has 17 residues. From germline, CDR1 is MGHDK and CDR2 SYGVNS. Trimming removed 4 bases from V and 5 bases from J; junction bases left unmatched: 13. The CDR3 DNA is TGTGCCAGCAGTGGGGCTAGCGGGAGCCCTCGGTGGGAGACCCAGTACTTC. As protein: CASSGASGSPRWETQYF.

This clone was observed a few times. The same CDR3 also results from other DNA sequences found in this sample. The V call is TRBV9, the J call TRBJ2-5; no definite D call. This CDR3 has 12 amino acids. Germline V gene sequence: CDR1 SGDLS, CDR2 YYNGEE. V was pared by 0 bases and J by 4 bases, with 4 bases between. Here the CDR3 DNA reads TGTGCCAGCAGCGTAGGAGGAGAGACCCAGTACTTC. As protein: CASSVGGETQYF.

This clone came up a few times. This sample also contains other DNA sequences that code for the same CDR3. The genes are TRBV5-1 and TRBJ1-1; no clear D. The ends were cut back, 1 base at V and 1 base at J, with 5 bases in the middle. Germline-derived CDR1 and CDR2 are SGHRS and YFSETQ. The CDR3 runs 13 residues. The DNA of the CDR3 is TGCGCCAGCAGCTTGACACAGAACACTGAAGCTTTCTTT. Its protein product is CASSLTQNTEAFF. Looking up the rest from reference TRBV5-1 and TRBJ1-1 gives the full variable domain: KAGVTQTPRYLIKTRGQQVTLSCSPISGHRSVSWYQQTPGQGLQFLFEYFSETQRNKGNFPGRFSGRQFSNSRSEMNVSTLELGDSALYLCASSLTQNTEAFFGQGTRLTVV.

This chain connects TRBV6-6 to TRBJ2-7; maybe TRBD2 (6 bases). This CDR3 is 13 amino acids long. CDR1 MNHNY and CDR2 SVGAGI come from the germline V gene (reference sequence). Trimming took 7 bases from V and 12 from J, leaving 22 bases between them. The CDR3 reads CASIYEEGPPPYF. The DNA of the CDR3 is TGTGCCAGCATCTACGAGGAGGGTCCGCCGCCGTACTTC.

The chain has TRBV7-9 and TRBJ2-5; the match to TRBD2 covers 9 bases. This CDR3 has 18 amino acids. After removal of 1 base from V and 5 bases from J, the junction contained 14 bases not matched to a gene. Germline loops: CDR1 SEHNR, CDR2 FQNEAQ (reference sequence). CDR3 coding DNA: TGTGCCAGCAGCTTAGGCCTACCTAGCGGGACGGTTAGGGAGACCCAGTACTTC. Residues: CASSLGLPSGTVRETQYF.

This chain links TRBV19 with TRBJ1-2, with D possibly being TRBD1 (5 bases). Germline CDR1 is LNHDA and CDR2 is SQIVND (reference sequence). This CDR3 has 15 residues. V was clipped by 2 bases and J by 3 bases, with 13 bases between them. The CDR3 DNA follows: TGTGCCAGTAGTATACTCCCAGGGTCCGACTATGGCTACACCTTC. Translating gives CASSILPGSDYGYTF.

This clone has only a few counts. This chain links TRBV15 with TRBJ2-5; 14 positions match TRBD2. CDR3 size: 15 residues. Germline trimming cut 3 bases from V and 9 bases from J; bases unmatched to any gene: 6. Per germline, CDR1 LNHNV and CDR2 YYDKDF (reference sequence). The CDR3 DNA reads TGTGCCACCAGCAGCGGGACTAGCGGGAGTAAGTCCCAGTACTTC. It specifies CATSSGTSGSKSQYF.

This clone was detected only a few times. V and J are TRBV9 and TRBJ2-1; the match to TRBD1 covers 10 bases. The trim removed 4 bases at V and 8 bases at J, leaving 3 bases unmatched. Germline CDR1 and CDR2: SGDLS and YYNGEE. The CDR3 sequence is 13 residues long. CDR3 loop: CASSKDRGDEQFF. The CDR3 region has the DNA TGTGCCAGCAGCAAGGACAGGGGGGATGAGCAGTTCTTC.

The genes are TRBV16 and TRBJ1-1; D gene uncertain. The germline V gene has CDR1 KGHSY and CDR2 FQNENV. V gave up 1 base and J gave up 0 bases, with 9 bases separating them. The CDR3 covers 15 residues. CDR3 loop: CASSQYRTLNTEAFF. The DNA for the CDR3 is TGTGCCAGCAGCCAATACAGAACCCTGAACACTGAAGCTTTCTTT.

V gene TRBV4-3 combines with J gene TRBJ1-1; 9 positions agree with TRBD1. The CDR3 spans 15 residues. The germline V gene encodes CDR1 LGHNA and CDR2 YSLEER. V shed 4 bases and J 3 bases; nucleotides not matched to a gene: 6. The CDR3 DNA reads TGCGCCAGCAGCCTAGAGACAGGGGGGGACACTGAAGCTTTCTTT. Its translation: CASSLETGGDTEAFF.

This clone was seen a handful of times. V gene TRBV27 combines with J gene TRBJ2-5, with a possible D match to TRBD1 (7 bases). Germline CDR1 and CDR2: MNHEY and SMNVEV (reference sequence). The CDR3 contains 14 residues. V lost 2 bases and J lost 5, with 12 bases in between. For the CDR3, the DNA is TGTGCCAGCAGTTTAGGGGCAGGGGGGGAGACCCAGTACTTC. This codes for CASSLGAGGETQYF.

This clone was detected only a few times. The chain uses TRBV28 and TRBJ2-5; D is possibly TRBD2 (5 bases). The CDR3 is made up of 15 amino acids. The germline V gene has CDR1 MDHEN and CDR2 SYDVKM. Trimming removed 7 bases from V and 4 bases from J, with 19 bases in between. The CDR3 bases are TGTGCCAGCACCGCGGGCGGGCATGGAGTAGAGACCCAGTACTTC. Encoded protein: CASTAGGHGVETQYF.

This clone occurred a few times. The chain recombines TRBV7-2 with TRBJ2-2; a possible D gene is TRBD1 (5 bases). CDR1 SGHTA and CDR2 FQGNSA come from the germline V gene. V was trimmed by 5 bases and J by 1 base, leaving 11 bases between them. The CDR3 contains 15 residues. The CDR3 bases are TGTGCCAGCAGCCGACCCGGACAGAACACCGGGGAGCTGTTTTTT. It yields the protein CASSRPGQNTGELFF.

The chain uses TRBV21-1 and TRBJ2-7; the table's D call TRBD1 went unverified against the DNA. TRBV21-1 is a recognized pseudogene. The CDR3 is made up of 13 amino acids. The chain's CDR3 is CASSKTVSYEQYF. DNA for the CDR3: TGTGCCAGCAGCAAGACAGTCTCGTACGAGCAGTACTTC.

V usage is TRBV18 and J usage is TRBJ2-1; D may match TRBD1 or TRBD2 (5 bases each). CDR1 KGHSH and CDR2 LQKENI come from the germline V gene. The CDR3 sequence is 15 residues long. The V end was cut by 3 bases, the J end by 8 bases, with 17 bases between. This CDR3 reads CASSPPGARGDEQFF. The CDR3 DNA is TGTGCCAGCTCACCCCCCGGGGCCCGTGGGGATGAGCAGTTCTTC.

This clone was seen many times. The rearrangement uses TRBV4-3 and TRBJ2-2, with D tentatively TRBD2 (6 bases). The germline gives CDR1 LGHNA, CDR2 YSLEER. V dropped 0 bases and J dropped 6 bases, with 11 bases sitting between them. The CDR3 is 15 amino acids. The CDR3 spells CASSQELAWAGELFF. Here the CDR3 DNA reads TGCGCCAGCAGCCAAGAACTAGCTTGGGCCGGGGAGCTGTTTTTT.

A note on this clone: Other DNA sequences from this sample encode an identical CDR3 as well. V usage is TRBV7-2 and J usage is TRBJ2-3; tentative D call: TRBD2 (5 bases). The V gene's germline CDR1 is SGHTA and CDR2 FQGNSA. The CDR3 extends over 12 amino acids. V shed 6 bases and J shed 4 bases, with 8 bases lying between them. Here the CDR3 DNA reads TGTGCCAGCAGTCGGAGGTCAGATACGCAGTATTTT. It translates to CASSRRSDTQYF.

This clone was seen a handful of times. The genes are TRBV5-1 and TRBJ1-1; the D is unclear. The CDR3 spans 14 residues. CDR1 and CDR2 from the germline V gene are SGHRS and YFSETQ. V was cut by 5 bases and J by 0 bases, with 11 bases left in between. The CDR3 DNA is TGCGCCAGCAGGGTAGCAGGCTTGAACACTGAAGCTTTCTTT. Amino acids: CASRVAGLNTEAFF.

The rearrangement links TRBV5-4 to TRBJ2-1; 8 positions agree with TRBD2. This CDR3 region has 15 residues. The J segment lost 9 bases and the V segment lost 3 bases, leaving 11 bases of the junction unmatched. CDR1 and CDR2 from the germline V gene are SGHNT and YYREEE (reference sequence). The CDR3 bases are TGTGCCAGCAGCTCCAGAAGCGGGAGCAAAGGTGAGCAGTTCTTC. This codes for CASSSRSGSKGEQFF.

This clone was found a few times. The chain employs TRBV5-1 and TRBJ2-3, with TRBD2 matching over 8 bases. Germline loops: CDR1 SGHRS, CDR2 YFSETQ. The trim removed 4 bases at V and 4 bases at J, leaving 11 bases unmatched. The CDR3 runs to 16 residues. In DNA form, the CDR3 reads TGCGCCAGCAGCGTTATTCTAGCGGGTAGCGCAGATACGCAGTATTTT. This sequence encodes CASSVILAGSADTQYF. The complete variable domain, with remaining parts taken from reference TRBV5-1 and TRBJ2-3, reads KAGVTQTPRYLIKTRGQQVTLSCSPISGHRSVSWYQQTPGQGLQFLFEYFSETQRNKGNFPGRFSGRQFSNSRSEMNVSTLELGDSALYLCASSVILAGSADTQYFGPGTRLTVL.

The genes are TRBV2 and TRBJ1-5; D may be TRBD1 (5 bases). CDR1 is SNHLY and CDR2 is FYNNEI in the germline V gene. V dropped 2 bases and J dropped 3 bases, with 14 bases sitting between them. This CDR3 is 16 amino acids long. The CDR3 region is CASSEMGRGVNQPQHF. Written as DNA, the CDR3 is TGTGCCAGCAGTGAAATGGGGCGCGGGGTCAATCAGCCCCAGCATTTT.

CDR3 region: CASSAGNTDTQYF. The DNA of the CDR3 is TGTGCCAGCTCAGCGGGGAACACAGATACGCAGTATTTT. The rearrangement uses TRBV28 and TRBJ2-3, with 7 bases that match TRBD2. The CDR3 covers 13 residues. The germline V gene encodes CDR1 MDHEN and CDR2 SYDVKM. V lost 8 bases, J lost 2 bases, and 4 bases stayed unmatched. Using reference TRBV28 and TRBJ2-3 for the parts outside the CDR3, the full variable domain is DVKVTQSSRYLVKRTGEKVFLECVQDMDHENMFWYRQDPGLGLRLIYFSYDVKMKEKGDIPEGYSVSREKKERFSLILESASTNQTSMYLCASSAGNTDTQYFGPGTRLTVL.

This clone was recorded a few times. The rearrangement uses TRBV11-2 and TRBJ2-1; either TRBD1 or TRBD2 may fit D (5 bases each). Germline CDR1 reads SGHAT; CDR2 reads FQNNGV. Trimming left V 1 base short and J 13 bases short, with 23 bases between. CDR3 length equals 16 residues. CDR3 sequence reads: CASSLAQGPRLEEQFF. The CDR3 bases are TGTGCCAGCAGCTTAGCGCAGGGCCCCAGGTTGGAGGAACAGTTCTTC.

The chain employs TRBV18 and TRBJ2-5, with 7 bases lining up with TRBD1. J was trimmed by 2 bases and V by 4 bases; bases with no gene match: 7. The CDR3 totals 15 residues. CDR1 is KGHSH, CDR2 LQKENI, per germline. The chain's CDR3 is CASSLTGTEQETQYF. For the CDR3, the DNA is TGTGCCAGCTCACTTACCGGGACAGAACAAGAGACCCAGTACTTC.

The CDR3 sequence is CASSLMSGGTEAFF. CDR3 DNA: TGTGCCAGCAGCCTTATGTCAGGGGGAACTGAAGCTTTCTTT. The chain carries TRBV7-2 and TRBJ1-1, with 7 nucleotides matching TRBD1. Germline V gives CDR1 SGHTA, CDR2 FQGNSA. The CDR3 is 14 amino acids. V was clipped by 5 bases and J by 5 bases; unmatched bases: 8.